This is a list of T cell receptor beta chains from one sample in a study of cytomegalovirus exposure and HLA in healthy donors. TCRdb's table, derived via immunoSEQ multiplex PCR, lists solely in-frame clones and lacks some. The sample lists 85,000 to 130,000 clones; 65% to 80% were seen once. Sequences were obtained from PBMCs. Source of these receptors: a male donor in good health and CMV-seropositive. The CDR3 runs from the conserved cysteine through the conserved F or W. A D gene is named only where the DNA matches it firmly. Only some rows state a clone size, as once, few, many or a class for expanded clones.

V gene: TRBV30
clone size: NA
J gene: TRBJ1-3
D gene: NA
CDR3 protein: CAWSEGSGNTIYF
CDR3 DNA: TGTGCCTGGAGTGAGGGGTCTGGAAACACCATATATTTT

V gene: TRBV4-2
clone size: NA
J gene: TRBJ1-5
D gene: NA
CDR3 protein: CASSSGLLNQPQNF
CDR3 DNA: TGTGCCAGCAGCTCAGGGTTACTCAATCAGCCCCAGAATTTT

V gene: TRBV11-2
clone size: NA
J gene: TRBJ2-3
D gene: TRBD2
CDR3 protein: CASRITGTRTDTQYF
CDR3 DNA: TGTGCCAGCAGAATCACCGGGACTAGAACAGATACGCAGTATTTT

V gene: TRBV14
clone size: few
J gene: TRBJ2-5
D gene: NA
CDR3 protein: CASSPENTAGAQETQYF
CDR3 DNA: TGTGCCAGCAGCCCGGAAAACACCGCGGGGGCTCAAGAGACCCAGTACTTC

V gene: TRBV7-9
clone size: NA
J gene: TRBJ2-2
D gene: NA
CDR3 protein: CASSPGGGDLRELFF
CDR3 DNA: TGTGCCAGCAGCCCGGGGGGCGGCGACCTGAGGGAGCTGTTTTTT

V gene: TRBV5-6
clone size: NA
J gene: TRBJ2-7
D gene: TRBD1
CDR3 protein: CASSLGGGINEQYF
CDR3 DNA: TGTGCCAGCAGCTTGGGAGGGGGCATAAACGAGCAGTACTTC

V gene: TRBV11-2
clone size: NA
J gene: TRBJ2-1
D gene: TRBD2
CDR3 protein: CASSPPGAGGSHEQFF
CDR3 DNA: TGTGCCAGCAGCCCACCGGGTGCGGGGGGAAGTCATGAGCAGTTCTTC

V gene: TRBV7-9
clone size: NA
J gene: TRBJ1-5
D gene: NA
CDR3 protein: CASTRGDVAQPQHF
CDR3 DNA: TGTGCCAGCACCCGGGGGGACGTGGCTCAGCCCCAGCATTTT

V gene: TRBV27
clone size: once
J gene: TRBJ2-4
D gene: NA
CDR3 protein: CASSVREGDIQYF
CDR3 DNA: TGTGCCAGCAGTGTAAGGGAGGGGGACATTCAGTACTTC

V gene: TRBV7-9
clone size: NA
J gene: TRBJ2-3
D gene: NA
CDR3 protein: CASSLASGADTQYF
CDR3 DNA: TGTGCCAGCAGCTTAGCTTCAGGGGCCGATACGCAGTATTTT

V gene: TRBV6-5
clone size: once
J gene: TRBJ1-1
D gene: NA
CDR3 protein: CASSYAGGPLDTEAFF
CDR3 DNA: TGTGCCAGCAGTTACGCGGGGGGGCCCCTGGACACTGAAGCTTTCTTT

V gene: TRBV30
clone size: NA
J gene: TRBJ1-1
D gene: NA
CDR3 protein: CAWSPLLLRRNTEAFF
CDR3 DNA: TGTGCCTGGAGCCCACTACTTCTCCGCAGGAACACTGAAGCTTTCTTT

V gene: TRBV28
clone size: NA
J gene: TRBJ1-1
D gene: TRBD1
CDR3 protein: CASSDPPGQGAMNTEAFF
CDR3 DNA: TGTGCCAGCAGTGATCCCCCTGGACAGGGGGCGATGAACACTGAAGCTTTCTTT

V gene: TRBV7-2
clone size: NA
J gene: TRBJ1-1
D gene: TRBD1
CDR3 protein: CASSHQTGLMNTEAFF
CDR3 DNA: TGTGCCAGCAGCCACCAGACAGGGCTCATGAACACTGAAGCTTTCTTT

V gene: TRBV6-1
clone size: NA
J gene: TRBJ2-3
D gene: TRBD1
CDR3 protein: CASTRDRGPDTQYF
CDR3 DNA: TGTGCCAGCACCCGGGACAGGGGGCCAGATACGCAGTATTTT

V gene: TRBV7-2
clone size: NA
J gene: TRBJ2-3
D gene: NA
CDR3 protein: CASSLGGTDTQYF
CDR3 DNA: TGTGCCAGCAGCTTAGGAGGCACAGATACGCAGTATTTT

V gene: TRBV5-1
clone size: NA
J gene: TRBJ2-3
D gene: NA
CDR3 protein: CASSPVGQTSTDTQYF
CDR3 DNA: TGCGCCAGCAGCCCCGTGGGTCAGACTAGCACAGATACGCAGTATTTT

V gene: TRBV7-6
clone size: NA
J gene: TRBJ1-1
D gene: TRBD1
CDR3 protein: CASSLLPGQDTEAFF
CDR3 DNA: TGTGCCAGCAGCTTACTTCCGGGACAGGACACTGAAGCTTTCTTT

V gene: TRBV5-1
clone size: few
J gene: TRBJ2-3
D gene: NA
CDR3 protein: CASSPLLVATDTQYF
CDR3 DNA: TGCGCCAGCAGCCCCCTTCTGGTAGCAACAGATACGCAGTATTTT

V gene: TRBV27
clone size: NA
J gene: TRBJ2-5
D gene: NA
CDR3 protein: CASTQERESGTQYF
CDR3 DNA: TGTGCCAGCACCCAAGAACGGGAGTCGGGGACCCAGTACTTC

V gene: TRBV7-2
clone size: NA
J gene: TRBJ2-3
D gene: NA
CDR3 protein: CASSLALRTDTQYF
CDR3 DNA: TGTGCCAGCAGCTTAGCCCTACGCACAGATACGCAGTATTTT

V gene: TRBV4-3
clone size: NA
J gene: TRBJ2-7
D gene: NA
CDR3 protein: CASSQDEGPYSYEQYF
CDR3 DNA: TGCGCCAGCAGCCAAGACGAGGGTCCCTACTCCTACGAGCAGTACTTC

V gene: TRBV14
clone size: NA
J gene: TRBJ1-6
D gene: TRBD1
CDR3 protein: CASSQNLGTVVSPLHF
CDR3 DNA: TGTGCCAGCAGCCAAAACCTCGGGACAGTCGTTTCACCCCTCCACTTT

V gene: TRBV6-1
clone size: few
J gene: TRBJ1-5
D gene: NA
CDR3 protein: CASSGGPASTSNQPQHF
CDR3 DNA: TGTGCCAGCAGTGGGGGCCCTGCCAGCACGAGCAATCAGCCCCAGCATTTT

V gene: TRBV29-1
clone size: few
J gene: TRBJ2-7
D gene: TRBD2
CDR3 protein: CSVLLGTSVYEQYF
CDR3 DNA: TGCAGCGTACTACTGGGGACTAGCGTCTACGAGCAGTACTTC

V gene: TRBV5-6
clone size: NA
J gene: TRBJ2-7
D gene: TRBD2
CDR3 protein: CASIGTSSYEQYF
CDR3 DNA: TGTGCCAGCATCGGGACTAGCTCGTACGAGCAGTACTTC

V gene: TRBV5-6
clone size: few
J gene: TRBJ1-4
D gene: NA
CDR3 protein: CASSLALQTNEKLFF
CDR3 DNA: TGTGCCAGCAGCTTGGCTCTGCAGACTAATGAAAAACTGTTTTTT

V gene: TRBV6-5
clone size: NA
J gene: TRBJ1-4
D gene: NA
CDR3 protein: CASSGGGSEKLFF
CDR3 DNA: TGTGCCAGCAGCGGGGGAGGGAGTGAAAAACTGTTTTTT

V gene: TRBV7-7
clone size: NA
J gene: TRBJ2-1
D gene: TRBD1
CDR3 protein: CASSLGDSGANEQFF
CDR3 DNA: TGTGCTAGCAGCTTAGGGGACAGTGGAGCCAATGAGCAGTTCTTC

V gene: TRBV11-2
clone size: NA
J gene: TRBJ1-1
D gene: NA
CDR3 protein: CASSLGQENTEAFF
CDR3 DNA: TGTGCCAGCAGCTTAGGACAAGAGAACACTGAAGCTTTCTTT

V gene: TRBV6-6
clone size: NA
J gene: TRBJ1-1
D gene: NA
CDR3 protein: CASNHPRTAVTEAFF
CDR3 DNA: TGTGCCAGCAACCACCCCCGGACAGCTGTCACTGAAGCTTTCTTT

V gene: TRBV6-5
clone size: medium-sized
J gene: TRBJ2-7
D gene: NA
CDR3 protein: CASSYGGSGYEQYF
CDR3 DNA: TGTGCCAGCAGTTATGGAGGGAGTGGCTACGAGCAGTACTTC

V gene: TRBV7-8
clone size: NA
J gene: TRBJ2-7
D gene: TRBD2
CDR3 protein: CASSLGRTSGTSYEQYF
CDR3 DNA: TGTGCCAGCAGCTTGGGTAGGACTAGCGGAACCTCCTACGAGCAGTACTTC

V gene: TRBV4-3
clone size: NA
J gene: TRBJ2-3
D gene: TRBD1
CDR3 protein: CASSHGTGSTDTQYF
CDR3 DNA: TGCGCCAGCAGCCATGGGACAGGGAGCACAGATACGCAGTATTTT

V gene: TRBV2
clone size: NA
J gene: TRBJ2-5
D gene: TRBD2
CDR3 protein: CASASGGVQETQYF
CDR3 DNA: TGTGCCAGCGCTAGCGGGGGGGTCCAAGAGACCCAGTACTTC

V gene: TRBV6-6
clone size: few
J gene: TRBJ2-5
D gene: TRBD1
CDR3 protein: CASTPGTGRETQYF
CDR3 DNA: TGTGCCAGCACTCCCGGGACAGGGAGGGAGACCCAGTACTTC